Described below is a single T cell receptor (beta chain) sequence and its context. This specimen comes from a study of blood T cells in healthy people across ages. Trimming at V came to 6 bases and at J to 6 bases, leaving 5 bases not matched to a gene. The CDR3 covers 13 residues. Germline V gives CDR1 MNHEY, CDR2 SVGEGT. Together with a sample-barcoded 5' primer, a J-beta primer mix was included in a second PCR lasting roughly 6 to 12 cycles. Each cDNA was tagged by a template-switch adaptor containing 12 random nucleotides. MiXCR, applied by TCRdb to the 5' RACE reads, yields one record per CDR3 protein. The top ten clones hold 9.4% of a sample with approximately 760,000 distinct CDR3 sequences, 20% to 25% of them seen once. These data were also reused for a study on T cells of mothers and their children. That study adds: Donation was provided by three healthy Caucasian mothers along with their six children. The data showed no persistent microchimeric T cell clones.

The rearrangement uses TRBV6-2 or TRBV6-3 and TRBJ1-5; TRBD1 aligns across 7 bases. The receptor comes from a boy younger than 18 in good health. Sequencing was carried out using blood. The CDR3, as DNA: TGTGCCAGCAGGACAGGGATGAGTCAGCCCCAGCATTTT. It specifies CASRTGMSQPQHF.